The clone carrying this T cell receptor (beta chain) has just one count. The antigen is unknown. No infections or other immune events were documented during collection. These data are taken from a study of identifying expanded T cells in peripheral blood. Study findings and constraints: Technical replicates showed about 1.1 changed clones; roughly two weeks roughly 15; four weeks 19. Across healthy donors, higher total template counts meant significantly greater roughly two-week count variance.

The method was immunoSEQ multiplex PCR; TCRdb's version includes in-frame clones alone and lacks a portion of them. Here the sample spans about 120,000 clones, more than 80% being singletons. This CDR3 is 15 amino acids long. The germline CDR1 and CDR2 sequences are SEHNR and FQNEAQ (reference sequence). V gave up 4 bases and J gave up 3 bases, with 15 bases separating them. The sequenced sample consisted of blood. This clonotype was sampled from a person between 18 and 70 years old in good health. The rearrangement uses TRBV7-9 and TRBJ2-5, with D tentatively TRBD1 (5 bases). DNA for the CDR3: TGTGCCAGCAGCTCCCAGACAGCGAGCAAAGAGACCCAGTACTTC. It codes for CASSSQTASKETQYF.